The T cell receptor (beta chain) described here comes from a study of blood T cell repertoires in COVID-19 (dated by TCRdb to about 2020). The study in broad terms: Samples covering the acute and convalescent phases of COVID-19 were provided by collaborators in the United States, Italy and Spain. The prospective study material was composed of cDNA or gDNA derived from T cells, B-cell-depleted T cells, or PBMCs. Deeply sampled blood TCRbeta repertoires from subjects exposed to, actively infected with, or recovered from COVID-19 were included in the dataset. The repertoires were released in a freely available public database intended as a resource for research on the immune response to SARS-CoV-2. The samples were drawn from two sources: the first 160 participants of the ongoing ImmuneRACE study, and over 950 subjects contributed by 6 global collaborators. Sample metadata almost always included a de-identified subject ID, COVID-19 status, age in years and sex. HLA class I and class II types, where available, came from metadata supplied by the sample provider rather than from assay-based typing.

A word on this clone: Its cognate antigen has yet to be identified. Per-nucleotide qualities are absent, and no much larger clonotype sits a single base away.

The CDR3 starts with the cysteine, ends with the phenylalanine, and has 18 residues. This entry keeps only the CDR3 DNA: 54 bases, framed from base 1. Here V drops 6 bases and J drops 5 bases, and the junction holds 17 bases not matched to any gene. The germline V gene gives CDR1 as MRHNA and CDR2 as SNTAGT. In Seattle, one collaborating source enrolled patients while the infection was active and tracked those patients longitudinally over the course of disease. Whole blood was collected in K2EDTA tubes by collaborating institutions according to the institutions' own protocols. For TCRbeta analysis, collaborators shipped samples in one of three forms: frozen whole blood, isolated PBMCs, or DNA extracted from either of those sample types. What the work shows at the level of the full study, not this receptor alone: Clinical and demographic metadata were provided uncurated, with the amount varying by source and participant.

TCRbeta CDR3 regions were amplified from genomic DNA using the immunoSEQ Assay, a bias-controlled multiplex PCR. Per the source publication's procedure: Within the assay, amplification of reference gene primers was used to estimate how many nucleated cells each sample contained. Sequence reads were collapsed and filtered to measure the absolute abundance of every unique TCRbeta CDR3 rearrangement. For each sample, productive Simpson clonality was calculated by taking the square root of Simpson's diversity index across productive rearrangements. This immuneACCESS table, as held by TCRdb, lists in-frame sequences with V and J called but not all clones. Of the missing ones, under half trace to an unresolved V gene in checked studies; the others have no known cause. That table is the source of V, J and clone size, and D and trimming were worked out from the DNA. For this sample there are 150,000 to 200,000 clones; 80% to 85% appear just once. The top ten constitute roughly 15% of the sample.

Sequences were obtained from peripheral blood. This TCR was recovered from a woman aged 70-85 years with COVID-19, enrolled during active disease. The chain is encoded by TRBV6-4 joined to TRBJ2-1, with 9 middle bases fitting TRBD1. CDR3 protein: CASSLTPGQGSFHNEQFF. DNA sequence: TGTGCCAGCAGCCTCACTCCGGGACAGGGTAGCTTTCACAATGAGCAGTTCTTC.